Listed below are T cell receptor beta chains from one sample, sequenced in a study of blood T cell repertoires in COVID-19. Assay used: immunoSEQ multiplex PCR; TCRdb lists only in-frame clones, some missing. This sample has around 200,000 clones; around 85% occur once, and the top ten carry roughly 9.7%. Sequencing input: peripheral blood. The receptors were sampled from a human donor with active or convalescent COVID-19. The donor label of this sample is uncertain. Each CDR3 is given without its conserved first and last residue.

cdr3_aa v_call
ASSLEPGLETEAF TRBV5-1
AIQGASGTVDTQY TRBV10-3
ASDWREGGELF TRBV2
ASKGTGNQPQH TRBV6-5
ASSPSGQGSDEQY TRBV28
ASEDFNTGELF TRBV19
ASSLQTGEAYGYT TRBV28
AWGAGNTEAF TRBV30
ATSRDEEGYEQY TRBV15
ASSYFGQGGYGYT TRBV6-5
ASSGPSPSPLH TRBV18
ASSSPGGGYT TRBV28
ASSSLYEQY TRBV5-4
ASSYLGSGGYEQY TRBV6-5
SVEGGGEQY TRBV29-1
ASSRTQREAGRF TRBV6-2/TRBV6-3
ASSPVGGGRGDTQY TRBV6-2/TRBV6-3
ASSPPAEQTNEKLF TRBV4-1
ASSLQGYGYT TRBV12-3/TRBV12-4
ASREGPGEKLF TRBV28
ASSRLRPYEQY TRBV6-5
ASSSSTDTQY TRBV7-3